The entry below describes one TCR beta chain. The sample comes from a study of control samples from healthy donors and cancer patients. This CDR3 spans 17 amino acids. Trimming took 0 bases from V and 4 from J; bases not matched to a gene: 7. Per germline, CDR1 MNHEY and CDR2 SVGEGT. The assay was immunoSEQ multiplex PCR, and TCRdb's table has in-frame clones only and misses some. The sample consists of fewer than 15,000 clones, about four fifths of them appearing once. The source is a male donor with melanoma. The chain joins TRBV6-2 or TRBV6-3 to TRBJ1-5, with 9 nucleotides matching TRBD1. Sequencing used formalin-fixed, paraffin-embedded tissue. CDR3 sequence (DNA): TGTGCCAGCAGTTACTCGGGGGACAGGGTCCGAAATCAGCCCCAGCATTTT. Amino acids: CASSYSGDRVRNQPQHF.